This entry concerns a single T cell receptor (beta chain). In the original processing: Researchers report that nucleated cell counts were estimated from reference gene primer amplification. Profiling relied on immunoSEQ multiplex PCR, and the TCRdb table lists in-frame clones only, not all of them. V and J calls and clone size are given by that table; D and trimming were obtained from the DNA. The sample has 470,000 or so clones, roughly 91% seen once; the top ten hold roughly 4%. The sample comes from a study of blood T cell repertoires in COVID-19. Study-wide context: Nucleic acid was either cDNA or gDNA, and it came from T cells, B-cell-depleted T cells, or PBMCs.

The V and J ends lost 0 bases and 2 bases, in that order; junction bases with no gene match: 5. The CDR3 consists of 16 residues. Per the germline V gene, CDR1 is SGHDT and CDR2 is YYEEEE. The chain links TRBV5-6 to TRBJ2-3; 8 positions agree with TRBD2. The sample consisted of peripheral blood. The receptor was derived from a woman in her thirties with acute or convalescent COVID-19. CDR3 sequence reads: CASSLGSGGATDTQYF. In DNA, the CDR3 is TGTGCCAGCAGCTTGGGCAGCGGGGGCGCCACAGATACGCAGTATTTT.